The text below deals with one T cell receptor (beta chain). CDR3 length equals 13 residues. V lost 4 bases and J 8 bases, leaving 11 bases between the germline ends. Germline V gene lookup returns CDR1 MNHEY and CDR2 SVGAGI. Original methodology: Scientists estimated how many nucleated cells there were by amplifying reference gene primers. TCRdb's copy holds only in-frame clones and misses some; the assay was immunoSEQ multiplex PCR. For V, J and clone size, that table is used; D and trimming come from the DNA. The sample consists of 150,000 or so clones, 82% of them appearing once. The entry originates in a study of blood T cell repertoires in COVID-19.

The chain carries TRBV6-5 and TRBJ1-4; D ambiguous. The receptor comes from a woman in her 70s with acute or convalescent COVID-19. Material: peripheral blood. The DNA for the CDR3 is TGTGCCAGCAGTTGGAGTAAACGGGAAAAACTGTTTTTT. As protein: CASSWSKREKLFF.